This T cell receptor (beta chain) was recovered during a study of graft-versus-host responses after intestinal transplantation. Study-wide background: Each recipient received anti-thymocyte globulin induction, then tacrolimus and steroids for around three years. Study conclusions and caveats: Allograft clonal ratios (graft-versus-host to host-versus-graft) were high in patients who had graft-donor T cell macrochimerism.

The length of the CDR3 is 15 residues. CDR1 SGHAT and CDR2 FQNNGV come from the germline V gene. V was shortened by 5 bases and J by 0 bases, with 13 bases between the two germline ends. A word on this clone: Its antigen is still unknown.

Repertoires were generated with immunoSEQ multiplex PCR, while TCRdb's copy carries only in-frame clones and drops some. The sample includes about 54,000 clones, under 95% of them seen just once. This chain links TRBV11-2 with TRBJ1-2, with D hard to call. This TCR derives from a human patient who received an intestinal transplant, so some T cells may come from the graft donor. Sequencing was performed on PBMCs, taken 662 days after intestinal transplant. As DNA, the CDR3 is TGTGCCAGCAGCGTGGACTTGTCGACTAACTATGGCTACACCTTC. It specifies CASSVDLSTNYGYTF.